The next 14 T cell receptor beta chains were all read from a single sample in a study of cytomegalovirus exposure and HLA in healthy donors. The PCR had 60 Vbeta and 13 Jbeta primers. Sequenced by immunoSEQ multiplex PCR; TCRdb stores in-frame clones only, minus some. The sample carries about 190,000 clones, about 90% recorded once. The sample taken for sequencing was PBMCs. These receptors came from a boy aged 2 to 10 in good health and CMV-seronegative.

This chain joins TRBV10-1 and TRBJ1-5, with D hard to call. V gave up 3 bases and J gave up 1 base, with 10 bases separating them. Germline V gives CDR1 WNHNN, CDR2 SYGVQD (reference sequence). There are 15 residues in the CDR3. The CDR3 loop is CASSDPGYSNQPQHF. As DNA, the CDR3 is TGCGCCAGCAGTGACCCGGGGTACAGCAATCAGCCCCAGCATTTT.

V and J are TRBV4-1 and TRBJ1-5; D is unclear. This CDR3 is built from 17 residues. V lost 0 bases to trimming and J lost 2 bases, with 14 bases between them. Germline V gene data show CDR1 as MGHRA and CDR2 as YSYEKL. DNA of the CDR3: TGCGCCAGCAGCCAAGATCGGGGAGGTTTTGGCAATCAGCCCCAGCATTTT. Translation: CASSQDRGGFGNQPQHF.

The chain employs TRBV27 and TRBJ2-7; 7 positions match TRBD2. Germline loops: CDR1 MNHEY, CDR2 SMNVEV (reference sequence). V shed 8 bases and J 0 bases; nucleotides not matched to a gene: 7. CDR3 length: 14 residues. DNA of the CDR3: TGTGCCAGCGGGAGGGGCATTGGCTCCTACGAGCAGTACTTC. Residues: CASGRGIGSYEQYF.

The chain recombines TRBV9 with TRBJ1-6, with D maybe TRBD1 (5 bases). Trimming took off 4 bases at V and 6 bases at J, with 14 bases between the two ends. Germline CDR1 is SGDLS and CDR2 is YYNGEE. This CDR3 spans 15 amino acids. DNA of the CDR3: TGTGCCAGCAGCTCCCGGCTGGGGGGTAATTCACCCCTCCACTTT. Translation gives CASSSRLGGNSPLHF.

About this clone itself: The germline gene is not matched at one end of the junction; a read error may be the cause. The chain joins TRBV13 to TRBJ2-5, with a weak D call TRBD1 (5 bases). The better agreement between TRBJ2-7 and the DNA end casts doubt on the J call. There are 13 residues in the CDR3. Germline lookup yields CDR1 PRHDT and CDR2 FYEKMQ (reference sequence). The CDR3 region has the DNA TGTGCCAGCAGCGTAGGGGCAAACTACGAGCAGTACTTC. This gives the protein CASSVGANYEQYF.

The rearrangement joins TRBV28 to TRBJ2-1, with 8 nucleotides matching TRBD2. The CDR3 covers 15 residues. The trim removed 1 base at V and 7 bases at J, leaving 6 bases unmatched. Germline CDR1 MDHEN, CDR2 SYDVKM. In nucleotides, the CDR3 is TGTGCCAGCAGTTTATTATGGGGCGGGAGGAATGAGCAGTTCTTC. Encoded protein: CASSLLWGGRNEQFF.

The rearrangement joins TRBV5-4 to TRBJ2-7, with TRBD2 identical over 7 bases. Germline-derived CDR1 and CDR2 are SGHNT and YYREEE (reference sequence). V lost 0 bases to trimming and J lost 0 bases; unmatched junction nucleotides: 3. The CDR3 is 15 residues long. CDR3 DNA sequence: TGTGCCAGCAGCTTGGATCTAGCGGACTCCTACGAGCAGTACTTC. Amino acids: CASSLDLADSYEQYF.

This clone turned up a few times. This chain uses TRBV18 with TRBJ2-7, with D possibly matching TRBD1 (6 bases). V shed 2 bases and J shed 4 bases, with 15 bases lying between them. CDR3 length equals 15 residues. CDR1 KGHSH and CDR2 LQKENI come from the germline V gene. CDR3 loop: CASSPGTGTWYEQYF. In DNA form, the CDR3 reads TGTGCCAGCTCACCAGGAACAGGGACATGGTACGAGCAGTACTTC.

The V gene is TRBV2, the J gene TRBJ2-7, with TRBD1 matching 8 bases. The V gene's germline CDR1 is SNHLY and CDR2 FYNNEI. This CDR3 is 16 amino acids long. Trimming removed 6 bases from V and 0 bases from J; junction bases left unmatched: 10. CDR3: CASSAGQGGFSYEQYF. The DNA of the CDR3 is TGTGCCAGCAGCGCAGGACAGGGAGGTTTCTCCTACGAGCAGTACTTC.

The V and J genes are TRBV6-1 and TRBJ2-7; TRBD1 matches at 9 bases. The CDR3 sequence is 16 residues long. V was clipped by 4 bases and J by 3 bases; unmatched bases: 10. Germline CDR1 MNHNS, CDR2 SASEGT. CDR3 region: CASSGPRTGAFYEQYF. The CDR3 DNA sequence: TGTGCCAGCAGTGGCCCTCGGACAGGGGCTTTCTACGAGCAGTACTTC.

This clone was observed once. V gene TRBV5-1 combines with J gene TRBJ1-1, with 8 bases lining up with TRBD1. The CDR3 runs 13 residues. J was trimmed by 6 bases and V by 4 bases; bases with no gene match: 5. Germline CDR1 is SGHRS and CDR2 is YFSETQ. The CDR3, as DNA: TGCGCCAGCAGCCCCGGACAGGGACCTGAAGCTTTCTTT. Encoded protein: CASSPGQGPEAFF. Based on the CDR3 plus reference TRBV5-1 and TRBJ1-1, the full variable domain is KAGVTQTPRYLIKTRGQQVTLSCSPISGHRSVSWYQQTPGQGLQFLFEYFSETQRNKGNFPGRFSGRQFSNSRSEMNVSTLELGDSALYLCASSPGQGPEAFFGQGTRLTVV.

The chain employs TRBV6-4 and TRBJ2-1, with 11 bases that match TRBD2. V lost 5 bases to trimming and J lost 4 bases; unmatched junction nucleotides: 7. Germline CDR1 MRHNA, CDR2 SNTAGT. This CDR3 is built from 16 residues. The CDR3 protein is CASSSTGTSGYNEQFF. The CDR3 DNA reads TGTGCCAGCAGTAGTACCGGGACTAGCGGTTACAATGAGCAGTTCTTC.

The chain joins TRBV6-5 to TRBJ1-1; D is unclear. V was shortened by 6 bases and J by 6 bases, with 14 bases between the two germline ends. The CDR3 has 13 residues. Germline V lookup: CDR1 MNHEY, CDR2 SVGAGI. The CDR3 reads CASRKSGESEAFF. The CDR3 DNA reads TGTGCCAGCAGGAAGTCTGGTGAGTCTGAAGCTTTCTTT.

The genes are TRBV11-2 and TRBJ1-1, with D possibly being TRBD1 (5 bases). CDR3 length: 15 residues. Germline V lookup: CDR1 SGHAT, CDR2 FQNNGV. V was clipped by 1 base and J by 3 bases, with 12 bases between them. CDR3 sequence reads: CASSLGAGRHTEAFF. CDR3 bases: TGTGCCAGCAGCTTAGGGGCAGGGCGTCACACTGAAGCTTTCTTT. Together with reference TRBV11-2 and TRBJ1-1, the CDR3 gives the full variable domain: EAGVAQSPRYKIIEKRQSVAFWCNPISGHATLYWYQQILGQGPKLLIQFQNNGVVDDSQLPKDRFSAERLKGVDSTLKIQPAKLEDSAVYLCASSLGAGRHTEAFFGQGTRLTVV.